The 28 T cell receptor beta chains below all came from one sample that was sequenced in a study of CD8+ T cells in alopecia areata. Treatment defined: oral pan-JAK inhibitor, 5-10 mg twice daily. The sequencing template was cDNA reverse transcribed from extracted RNA. Assay used: immunoSEQ multiplex PCR; TCRdb lists only in-frame clones, some missing. The sample has 180,000 or so clones; approximately 51% are singletons. The source material was CD8+ T cells sorted from blood, sampled around week 54, from a patient treated with tofacitinib. Receptors originate from a human donor with alopecia areata.

This chain uses TRBV7-9 with TRBJ1-2; D call uncertain. V was trimmed by 4 bases and J by 5 bases, leaving 8 bases between them. The germline V gene encodes CDR1 SEHNR and CDR2 FQNEAQ (reference sequence). The CDR3 loop spans 12 amino acids. Here the CDR3 reads CASSSYLYGYTF. The CDR3 bases are TGTGCCAGCAGCTCATACCTGTATGGCTACACCTTC. Supplemented by reference TRBV7-9 and TRBJ1-2, the full variable domain reads DTGVSQNPRHKITKRGQNVTFRCDPISEHNRLYWYRQTLGQGPEFLTYFQNEAQLEKSRLLSDRFSAERPKGSFSTLEIQRTEQGDSAMYLCASSSYLYGYTFGSGTRLTVV.

The CDR3 sequence: CASSLWTGEAYEQYF. The DNA for the CDR3 is TGTGCCAGCAGCTTATGGACAGGGGAGGCCTACGAGCAGTACTTC. This chain uses TRBV7-8 with TRBJ2-7; TRBD1 matches 9 bases. Germline V CDR1 and CDR2: SGHVS, FQNEAQ. There are 15 residues in the CDR3. The junction had 4 bases not matched to a gene; V was cut back by 2 bases and J by 2 bases.

This clone showed up many times. The chain joins TRBV9 to TRBJ2-1, with unresolved D. The CDR3 extends over 15 amino acids. Trimming left V 2 bases short and J 0 bases short, with 9 bases between. Germline V gene lookup returns CDR1 SGDLS and CDR2 YYNGEE. This CDR3 reads CASSVTTFSYNEQFF. As DNA, the CDR3 is TGTGCCAGCAGCGTGACGACCTTCTCCTACAATGAGCAGTTCTTC.

This clone was seen a few times. The chain couples TRBV12-5 to TRBJ2-7, with TRBD2 as a possible D gene (6 bases). The CDR3 has 12 amino acids. V lost 6 bases, J lost 5 bases, and 11 bases lay in between. Germline CDR1 reads LGHNT; CDR2 reads FRNRAP. The CDR3: CASGPGDHEQYF. DNA for the CDR3: TGTGCTAGTGGACCGGGGGATCACGAGCAGTACTTC.

The chain employs TRBV6-5 and TRBJ2-3; D not certain. Germline V CDR1 and CDR2: MNHEY, SVGAGI. The CDR3 is 16 amino acids. Trimming shortened V by 2 bases and J by 2 bases, and 14 bases separated the two germline ends. DNA for the CDR3: TGTGCCAGCAGTTACAGGGCCCCGTCTATCACAGATACGCAGTATTTT. Its translation is CASSYRAPSITDTQYF.

CDR3 protein: CAWSASGGGLFF. The CDR3 nucleotides read TGTGCCTGGAGTGCCTCCGGGGGAGGGCTGTTTTTT. The chain recombines TRBV30 with TRBJ2-2; weak D call: TRBD2 (6 bases). Looked up from germline, CDR1 is GTSNPN and CDR2 is SVGIG (reference sequence). Trimming left V 1 base short and J 13 bases short, with 13 bases between. The CDR3 spans 12 residues. Drawing the rest from reference TRBV30 and TRBJ2-2, the complete variable domain is SQTIHQWPATLVQPVGSPLSLECTVEGTSNPNLYWYRQAAGRGLQLLFYSVGIGQISSEVPQNLSASRPQDRQFILSSKKLLLSDSGFYLCAWSASGGGLFFGEGSRLTVL.

The chain combines TRBV30 with TRBJ1-5, with D tentatively TRBD1 (6 bases). V lost 3 bases, J lost 0 bases, and 12 bases lay in between. Germline assignment: CDR1 GTSNPN and CDR2 SVGIG (reference sequence). The CDR3 is 15 amino acids. The CDR3: CAWRDRENSNQPQHF. CDR3 DNA: TGTGCCTGGAGGGACAGAGAAAATAGCAATCAGCCCCAGCATTTT.

The chain combines TRBV29-1 with TRBJ2-2, with 10 bases that match TRBD2. V lost 7 bases, J lost 1 base, and 6 bases stayed unmatched. From germline, CDR1 is SQVTM and CDR2 ANQGSEA. This CDR3 is 15 amino acids long. CDR3 in DNA: TGCAGCGCCCTTGGACTAGCGGTGAACACCGGGGAGCTGTTTTTT. This translates into CSALGLAVNTGELFF.

As for this clone: The germline gene is not matched at one end of the junction; a read error may be the cause. This chain joins TRBV6-5 and TRBJ1-1; D ambiguous. CDR1 and CDR2 (germline): MNHEY, SVGAGI. This CDR3 spans 11 amino acids. DNA for the CDR3: TGCCTCCCGAGGGTGGACACTGAAGCTTTCTTT. Amino acids: CLPRVDTEAFF.

This chain joins TRBV7-2 and TRBJ2-3; D remains unclear. The CDR3 has 15 amino acids. Germline V CDR1 and CDR2: SGHTA, FQGNSA. V lost 1 base, J lost 0 bases, and 8 bases lay in between. CDR3 DNA sequence: TGTGCCAGCAGCTTAGGGTTTTCTAGCACAGATACGCAGTATTTT. Translated, it gives CASSLGFSSTDTQYF.

V and J are TRBV29-1 and TRBJ2-1; D gene uncertain. Per the germline V gene, CDR1 is SQVTM and CDR2 is ANQGSEA. The CDR3 runs to 11 residues. V lost 2 bases and J 15 bases, leaving 14 bases between the germline ends. The CDR3 DNA follows: TGCAGCGTTGAATCAGTACAGCCTCGGTTCTTC. This gives the protein CSVESVQPRFF.

J is TRBJ2-7 and V is TRBV5-1; 10 bases are a match to TRBD1. V was pared by 4 bases and J by 3 bases, with 7 bases of the junction left unmatched. The CDR3 has 15 amino acids. CDR1 is SGHRS and CDR2 is YFSETQ in the germline V gene. CDR3 residues: CASSPGTGALYEQYF. The CDR3 DNA reads as TGCGCCAGCAGCCCGGGGACAGGGGCTCTCTACGAGCAGTACTTC.

This clone has only one observation. The chain links TRBV4-1 to TRBJ2-7; 11 bases map to TRBD2. The CDR3 has 16 amino acids. Germline values: CDR1 MGHRA, CDR2 YSYEKL. V shed 0 bases, J shed 4 bases, and the junction held 5 bases outside the gene matches. DNA of the CDR3: TGCGCCAGCAGCCAAGATGTGGCTAGCGGGGGGTACGAGCAGTACTTC. This sequence encodes CASSQDVASGGYEQYF.

The gene calls are TRBV5-4 and TRBJ2-5, with 8 bases identical to TRBD1. The CDR3 spans 13 residues. The germline V gene encodes CDR1 SGHNT and CDR2 YYREEE (reference sequence). V trimming: 5 bases; J trimming: 5 bases; junction bases outside the gene matches: 5. Here the CDR3 DNA reads TGTGCCAGCAGGGGCAGGGGGCAGGAGACCCAGTACTTC. Its protein is CASRGRGQETQYF.

This clone appeared a single time. The chain's CDR3 is CASSPGTLNEQFF. CDR3 coding DNA: TGCGCCAGCAGCCCGGGGACTCTTAATGAGCAGTTCTTC. The rearrangement uses TRBV5-1 and TRBJ2-1, with D possibly matching TRBD2 (6 bases). Germline V gene lookup returns CDR1 SGHRS and CDR2 YFSETQ. The germline V and J ends were trimmed by 4 bases and 7 bases, with 12 bases remaining between them. The CDR3 extends over 13 amino acids.

Here the CDR3 DNA reads TGCAGCGTTTCCAAACAGGTTAATGAAAAACTGTTTTTT. The encoded protein is CSVSKQVNEKLFF. V gene TRBV29-1 combines with J gene TRBJ1-4; weak D call: TRBD1 (5 bases). CDR1 and CDR2 (germline): SQVTM, ANQGSEA. The CDR3 spans 13 residues. Trimming took off 5 bases at V and 4 bases at J, with 11 bases between the two ends.

The J gene is TRBJ2-7, the V gene TRBV5-6, with 8 bases lining up with TRBD1. Germline CDR1 is SGHDT and CDR2 is YYEEEE. This CDR3 contains 14 residues. V was pared by 2 bases and J by 1 base, with 2 bases of the junction left unmatched. Here the CDR3 DNA reads TGTGCCAGCAGCTTCGGGACAGGATCCTACGAGCAGTACTTC. Its translation: CASSFGTGSYEQYF.

This clone was recorded a few times. The CDR3 nucleotides are TGTGCCAGCAGCTTAGATCTTTATGGAGGAAACACTGAAGCTTTCTTT. Its protein product is CASSLDLYGGNTEAFF. The V call is TRBV7-9, the J call TRBJ1-1; no clear D gene. Germline CDR1 reads SEHNR; CDR2 reads FQNEAQ (reference sequence). Trimming pared 1 base from V and 2 bases from J, leaving 14 bases between. The CDR3 consists of 16 residues.

This chain connects TRBV18 to TRBJ1-4; 7 bases agree with TRBD1. Germline V lookup: CDR1 KGHSH, CDR2 LQKENI. The CDR3 sequence is 15 residues long. With V trimmed by 5 bases and J by 3 bases, 6 bases remained unmatched. In DNA form, the CDR3 reads TGTGCCAGCTCAGACGGACAGGAAGCTAATGAAAAACTGTTTTTT. Translating gives CASSDGQEANEKLFF.

For the CDR3, the DNA is TGTGCCTGGAGTAGCCAGCGGGGGGGCATTCCGCAGTATTTT. Translation: CAWSSQRGGIPQYF. The chain joins TRBV30 to TRBJ2-3; 10 nucleotides align to TRBD2. CDR1 is GTSNPN and CDR2 is SVGIG in the germline V gene (reference sequence). The CDR3 has 14 amino acids. The trim removed 2 bases at V and 10 bases at J, leaving 9 bases unmatched.

The chain carries TRBV4-1 and TRBJ1-1; D gene ambiguous. The length of the CDR3 is 13 residues. V was shortened by 2 bases and J by 5 bases, with 9 bases between the two germline ends. Germline CDR1 is MGHRA and CDR2 is YSYEKL. The CDR3 sequence: CASSQQVTTEAFF. For the CDR3, the DNA is TGCGCCAGCAGCCAACAGGTAACAACTGAAGCTTTCTTT.

This clone has only one observation. Other DNA sequences in the same sample also yield this CDR3. V is TRBV4-3 and J is TRBJ2-5, with D uncertain. CDR3 length equals 13 residues. With 0 bases removed from V and 3 bases from J, the gap between germline ends came to 5 bases. Looked up from germline, CDR1 is LGHNA and CDR2 is YSLEER. CDR3 DNA: TGCGCCAGCAGCCAAGATCTCGAAGAGACCCAGTACTTC. It translates to CASSQDLEETQYF.

This clone was counted only a few times. V gene TRBV29-1 combines with J gene TRBJ1-1; D gene uncertain. There are 13 residues in the CDR3. Germline CDR1 and CDR2: SQVTM and ANQGSEA. The germline V and J ends were trimmed by 5 bases and 1 base, with 11 bases remaining between them. In DNA, the CDR3 is TGCAGCGTTCACGGACTGGAGAACACTGAAGCTTTCTTT. It codes for CSVHGLENTEAFF.

This clone came up a few times. The chain recombines TRBV13 with TRBJ2-3; 7 bases fit TRBD1. Germline V CDR1 and CDR2: PRHDT, FYEKMQ (reference sequence). With V trimmed by 1 base and J by 0 bases, 1 base remained unmatched. CDR3 size: 15 residues. Here the CDR3 DNA reads TGTGCCAGCAGCTTAGAACAGGGGAGCACAGATACGCAGTATTTT. Translating gives CASSLEQGSTDTQYF.

The chain carries TRBV15 and TRBJ2-7; 7 positions match TRBD2. Germline CDR1 reads LNHNV; CDR2 reads YYDKDF (reference sequence). Trimming at V came to 5 bases and at J to 1 base, leaving 5 bases not matched to a gene. The CDR3 sequence is 14 residues long. CDR3 nucleotide sequence: TGTGCCACCAGCCCACGGACTAGTTCCTACGAGCAGTACTTC. Protein product: CATSPRTSSYEQYF.

This chain uses TRBV27 with TRBJ2-7; D might be TRBD2 (7 bases). This CDR3 has 16 residues. Germline V CDR1 and CDR2: MNHEY, SMNVEV (reference sequence). V was shortened by 5 bases and J by 3 bases, with 20 bases between the two germline ends. The CDR3 coding sequence is TGTGCCAGCAGTCCCTGGGGGGGACAAGGCGTCTACGAGCAGTACTTC. Protein sequence: CASSPWGGQGVYEQYF.

The V gene is TRBV9, the J gene TRBJ2-7, with 7 nucleotides matching TRBD1. The V segment lost 4 bases and the J segment 0 bases; nucleotides outside the gene matches: 4. The CDR3 sequence is 14 residues long. Germline loops: CDR1 SGDLS, CDR2 YYNGEE. The CDR3: CASSTGTASYEQYF. As DNA, the CDR3 is TGTGCCAGCAGCACCGGGACAGCCTCCTACGAGCAGTACTTC. The variable domain in full, completed from reference TRBV9 and TRBJ2-7, reads DSGVTQTPKHLITATGQRVTLRCSPRSGDLSVYWYQQSLDQGLQFLIQYYNGEERAKGNILERFSAQQFPDLHSELNLSSLELGDSALYFCASSTGTASYEQYFGPGTRLTVT.

Comments on this clone: One end of the junction is discordant with germline, which a read error may explain. The V call is TRBV30, the J call TRBJ2-7; D remains ambiguous. The germline CDR1 and CDR2 sequences are GTSNPN and SVGIG (reference sequence). The CDR3 consists of 12 residues. CDR3 nucleotides: TGTGCCTGGAGTGCGCAATCCTGCGAGCAGTACTTC. Translated: CAWSAQSCEQYF.